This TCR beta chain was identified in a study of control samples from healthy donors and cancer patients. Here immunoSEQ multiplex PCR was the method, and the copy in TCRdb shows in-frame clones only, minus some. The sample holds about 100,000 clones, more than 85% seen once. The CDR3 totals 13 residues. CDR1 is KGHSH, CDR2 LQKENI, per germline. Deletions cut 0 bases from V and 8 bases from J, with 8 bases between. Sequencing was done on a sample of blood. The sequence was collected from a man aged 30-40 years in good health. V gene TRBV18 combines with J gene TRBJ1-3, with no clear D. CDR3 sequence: CASSPPVVDTIYF. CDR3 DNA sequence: TGTGCCAGCTCACCACCGGTGGTGGACACCATATATTTT.